This record looks at one T cell receptor beta chain sequence and its context. Its specificity is not known. These data originate in a study of chemoradiotherapy in HPV16-positive cancers. Germline V lookup: CDR1 ENHRY, CDR2 SYGVKD. This CDR3 has 14 amino acids. The ends were cut back, 10 bases at V and 0 bases at J, with 13 bases in the middle. Study conclusions and caveats: HPV-specific T cells were functionally defined from only a couple of HPV16-positive patients. Non-HPV-specific T cells did not expand in tumors during treatment, whereas candidate HPV-specific clones and E7-related motifs did.

Using immunoSEQ multiplex PCR, the repertoire was profiled, and TCRdb retains in-frame clones only, with some absent. Of more than 2,000 clones in the sample, approximately 93% were seen once. The receptor comes from a human donor with HPV-associated anogenital cancer. The material was tumor tissue, obtained from a patient who underwent chemoradiotherapy. J is TRBJ1-5 and V is TRBV10-3; D not resolved. DNA for the CDR3: TGTGCCACCTCGACAAGGGATAGCAATCAGCCCCAGCATTTT. It is translated as CATSTRDSNQPQHF.